This TCR beta chain was observed in a study of cytomegalovirus exposure and HLA in healthy donors. Study information: Of more than 350 genotyped donors, 65% to 85% clustered with self-reported Caucasian donors. Study results and caveats: With high specificity and sensitivity, the classifier reportedly diagnosed cytomegalovirus status. It was shown in a later analysis that HLA-associated TCR beta chains were more clonally expanded than other, equally common chains.

This clone has just one count. Its antigen is undetermined. The PCR had 60 Vbeta and 13 Jbeta primers. TCRdb's table, derived via immunoSEQ multiplex PCR, lists solely in-frame clones and lacks some. This sample has 180,000 or so clones, with roughly 73% found just once. The CDR3 sequence is 15 residues long. Deletions cut 5 bases from V and 4 bases from J, with 14 bases between. CDR1 is MNHEY and CDR2 is SMNVEV in the germline V gene (reference sequence). This sequence originates from a woman in her 40s in good health and CMV-seropositive. The chain recombines TRBV27 with TRBJ2-2, with D perhaps TRBD1 (6 bases). Sequencing was performed on PBMCs. CDR3 amino acids: CASSAPQGATGELFF. For the CDR3, the DNA is TGTGCCAGCAGTGCGCCACAGGGTGCCACCGGGGAGCTGTTTTTT.